These T cell receptor beta chains were read from a single sample in a study of T cell repertoires in cytomegalovirus infection. Each CDR3 protein is one row after TCRdb ran MiXCR on the reads. The sample consists of hundreds of thousands of distinct CDR3 sequences, roughly 15% of them appearing once. Sequencing was carried out using PBMCs. The receptors stem from a human donor in good health (CMV status not recorded). Some clones in this sample may be carry-over from other donors' samples. Both conserved end residues are part of each CDR3. A D gene is named only where the DNA matches it firmly. Clone size is shown for a subset of rows, as once, few, many or a class of expanded clone.

17	TRBJ2-2	TRBD2	TRBV6-1	many	TGTGCCAGCAGTTTCCGGACTAGCGGGGGGGAGACCGGGGAGCTGTTTTTT	CASSFRTSGGETGELFF
21	TRBJ2-3	TRBD2	TRBV7-2	few	TGTGCCAGCAGCCCCCCCCCATGGTCGGGGCGGGGGGGCCCGTTGACAGATACGCAGTATTTT	CASSPPPWSGRGGPLTDTQYF
13	TRBJ2-2	NA	TRBV28	many	TGTGCCAGCAAACAGGGCGGCACCGGGGAGCTGTTTTTT	CASKQGGTGELFF
16	TRBJ1-1	TRBD1	TRBV11-2	NA	TGTGCCAGCAGCTTAGTTCTCCAGGGGGCTGGCACTGAAGCTTTCTTT	CASSLVLQGAGTEAFF
17	TRBJ2-7	NA	TRBV20-1	NA	TGCAGTGCTCAGTGGATGAGAGGGGGGGACCTCTCCTACGAGCAGTACTTC	CSAQWMRGGDLSYEQYF
16	TRBJ1-3	NA	TRBV7-9	NA	TGTGCCAGCAGCGCGGGCGGACCGATCTCTGGAAACACCATATATTTT	CASSAGGPISGNTIYF
17	TRBJ1-1	TRBD1	TRBV7-2	many	TGTGCCAGCAGCTTAATGTGGGACAGAAGACAGGACACTGAAGCTTTCTTT	CASSLMWDRRQDTEAFF
18	TRBJ2-6	NA	TRBV3-1	NA	TGTGCCAGCAGCCAAAGGGGACAAGGACCCTCTGGGGCCAACGTCCTGACTTTC	CASSQRGQGPSGANVLTF
16	TRBJ2-3	NA	TRBV19	many	TGTGCCAGTACCCCGCGCGGTGGACAGAATCCAGATACGCAGTATTTT	CASTPRGGQNPDTQYF
18	TRBJ1-1	NA	TRBV19	few	TGTGCCAGTAGTATAGCGGGCAGGACAACCTCTCTGAACACTGAAGCTTTCTTT	CASSIAGRTTSLNTEAFF
13	TRBJ1-5	NA	TRBV6-6	NA	TGTGCCAGCACCCACCGGGGAAATCAGCCCCAGCATTTT	CASTHRGNQPQHF
16	TRBJ2-5	TRBD2	TRBV23-1	NA	TGCGCCAGCAGTCAATCTAGTCTAGCGGGGCAAGAGACCCAGTACTTC	CASSQSSLAGQETQYF
14	TRBJ2-5	NA	TRBV24-1	NA	TGTGCCACCAGTCAGGACAGCAACCAAGAGACCCAGTACTTC	CATSQDSNQETQYF
13	TRBJ1-5	NA	TRBV19	NA	TGTGCCAGTAGTATGACGCCGAGGATGTCCCAGCATTTT	CASSMTPRMSQHF
15	TRBJ2-2	TRBD1	TRBV7-2	many	TGTGCCAGCAGCTGGGGACAGGGGGGAATCGGGGAGCTGTTTTTT	CASSWGQGGIGELFF
15	TRBJ2-7	NA	TRBV12-3/TRBV12-4	many	TGTGCCAGCAGTTCCCAGGGCCTACTAGACTGGGAGCAGTACTTC	CASSSQGLLDWEQYF
13	TRBJ2-6	TRBD2	TRBV20-1	few	TGCAGTGTGGGGGGGTTTGGGGCCAACGTCCTGACTTTC	CSVGGFGANVLTF
16	TRBJ2-5	NA	TRBV6-1	NA	TGTGCCAGCAGGGAAAGGTTCCCCCTAATACAAGAGACCCAGTACTTC	CASRERFPLIQETQYF
14	TRBJ2-2	NA	TRBV29-1	NA	TGCAGCGTTGAACCGACAGGCGCAACCGGGGAGCTGTTTTTT	CSVEPTGATGELFF
12	TRBJ1-5	NA	TRBV28	many	TGTGCCAGCACTGAACGCGATCAGCCCCAGCATTTT	CASTERDQPQHF
16	TRBJ2-5	NA	TRBV28	NA	TGTGCCAGCAGCACCCCCGGACAGAAATTAAAAGAGACCCAGTACTTC	CASSTPGQKLKETQYF
12	TRBJ2-5	TRBD1	TRBV6-6	many	TGTGCCAGCAGTATACAGGGGGAGACCCAGTACTTC	CASSIQGETQYF
13	TRBJ2-1	NA	TRBV5-8	NA	TGTGCCAGCAGCTTGGCTCTAGTAGCCGAGCAGTTCTTC	CASSLALVAEQFF
15	TRBJ2-1	TRBD2	TRBV6-5	NA	TGTGCCAGCAGTCCCGGACTAGTCTCCTACAATGAGCAGTTCTTC	CASSPGLVSYNEQFF
17	TRBJ2-2	TRBD1	TRBV4-1	few	TGCGCCAGCAGCCAAGCCTTGGGACAGCTTAACACCGGGGAGCTGTTTTTT	CASSQALGQLNTGELFF
14	TRBJ2-7	TRBD2	TRBV28	few	TGTGCCAGCGCTCCTAGCGGGGGAAACTACGAGCAGTACTTC	CASAPSGGNYEQYF